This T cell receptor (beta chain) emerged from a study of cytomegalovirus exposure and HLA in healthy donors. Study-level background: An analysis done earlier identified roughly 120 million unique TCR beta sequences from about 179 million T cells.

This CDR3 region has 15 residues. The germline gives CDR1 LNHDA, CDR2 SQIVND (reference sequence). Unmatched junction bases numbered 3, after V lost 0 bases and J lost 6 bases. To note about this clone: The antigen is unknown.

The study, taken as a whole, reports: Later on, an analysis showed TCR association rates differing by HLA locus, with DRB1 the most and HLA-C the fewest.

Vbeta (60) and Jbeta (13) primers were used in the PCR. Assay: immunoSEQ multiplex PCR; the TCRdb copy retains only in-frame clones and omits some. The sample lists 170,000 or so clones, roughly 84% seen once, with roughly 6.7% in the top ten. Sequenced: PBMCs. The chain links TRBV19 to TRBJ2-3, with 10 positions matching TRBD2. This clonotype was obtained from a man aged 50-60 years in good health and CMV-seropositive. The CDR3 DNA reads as TGTGCCAGTAGTATAGAGGGACTAGCGACGGATACGCAGTATTTT. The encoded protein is CASSIEGLATDTQYF.